The sequence of this T cell receptor beta chain was determined in a study of neoadjuvant nivolumab and ipilimumab in lung cancer. The repertoire was sequenced with immunoSEQ multiplex PCR; TCRdb's copy has only in-frame clones and lacks some. The table has over 10,000 clones, approximately 95% seen once. Findings and caveats of the study: From pretherapy to surgery, tumor richness and clonality rose with dual therapy. Resected-tumor TCR richness correlated positively with pretherapy blood richness.

The CDR3 totals 18 residues. V was clipped by 4 bases and J by 3 bases; unmatched bases: 9. Germline CDR1 is LGHNA and CDR2 is YNFKEQ. Remarks on this clone: Its antigen remains unidentified.

This clonotype originated in an adult with non-small cell lung cancer. The chain uses TRBV4-2 and TRBJ2-2, with TRBD1 matching 12 bases. The sequenced sample was peripheral blood, obtained after neoadjuvant nivolumab, alone or with ipilimumab, at or shortly before surgery. The CDR3 loop is CASSRTGQGAQDTGELFF. The CDR3, as DNA: TGTGCCAGCAGCCGAACGGGACAGGGGGCGCAGGACACCGGGGAGCTGTTTTTT.